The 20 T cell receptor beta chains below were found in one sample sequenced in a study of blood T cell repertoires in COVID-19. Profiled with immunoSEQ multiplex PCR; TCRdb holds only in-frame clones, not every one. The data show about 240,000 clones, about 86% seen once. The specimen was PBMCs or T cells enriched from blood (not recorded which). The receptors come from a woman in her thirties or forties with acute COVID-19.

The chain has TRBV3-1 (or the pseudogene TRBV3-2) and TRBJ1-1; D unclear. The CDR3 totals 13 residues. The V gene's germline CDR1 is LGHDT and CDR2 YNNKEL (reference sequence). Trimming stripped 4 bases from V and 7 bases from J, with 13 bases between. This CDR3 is CASSLRMQNEAFF. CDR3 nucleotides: TGTGCCAGCAGCCTGAGGATGCAGAATGAAGCTTTCTTT.

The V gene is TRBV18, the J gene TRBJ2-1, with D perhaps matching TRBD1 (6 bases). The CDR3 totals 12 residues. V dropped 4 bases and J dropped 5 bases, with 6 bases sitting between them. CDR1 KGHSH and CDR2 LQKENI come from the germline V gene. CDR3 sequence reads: CASSRTDNEQFF. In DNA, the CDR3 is TGTGCCAGCTCACGGACAGACAATGAGCAGTTCTTC.

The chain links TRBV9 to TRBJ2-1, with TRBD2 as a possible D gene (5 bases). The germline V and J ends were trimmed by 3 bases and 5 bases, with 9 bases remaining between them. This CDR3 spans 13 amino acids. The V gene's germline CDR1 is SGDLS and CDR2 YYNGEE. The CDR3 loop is CASSAGVDNEQFF. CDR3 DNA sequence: TGTGCCAGCAGCGCCGGGGTCGACAATGAGCAGTTCTTC.

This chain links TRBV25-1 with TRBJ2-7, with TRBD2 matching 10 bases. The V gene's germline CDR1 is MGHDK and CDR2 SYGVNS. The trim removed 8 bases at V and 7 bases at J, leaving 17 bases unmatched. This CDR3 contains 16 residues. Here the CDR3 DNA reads TGTGCCAGCGCATATTTTGGGGCTAGCGGGAGTGATGAGCAGTACTTC. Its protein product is CASAYFGASGSDEQYF.

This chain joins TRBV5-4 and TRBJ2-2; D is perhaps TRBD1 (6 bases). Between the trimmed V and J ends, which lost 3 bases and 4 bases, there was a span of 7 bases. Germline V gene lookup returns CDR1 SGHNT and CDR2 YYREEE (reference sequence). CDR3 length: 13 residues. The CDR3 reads CASSWDTTGELFF. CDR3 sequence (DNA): TGTGCCAGCAGCTGGGACACCACCGGGGAGCTGTTTTTT.

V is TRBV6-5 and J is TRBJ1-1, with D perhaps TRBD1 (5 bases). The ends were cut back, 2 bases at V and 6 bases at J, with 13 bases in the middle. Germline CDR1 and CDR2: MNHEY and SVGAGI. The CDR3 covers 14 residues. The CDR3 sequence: CASSYAGRFAEAFF. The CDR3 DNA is TGTGCCAGCAGTTACGCAGGGCGCTTCGCTGAAGCTTTCTTT.

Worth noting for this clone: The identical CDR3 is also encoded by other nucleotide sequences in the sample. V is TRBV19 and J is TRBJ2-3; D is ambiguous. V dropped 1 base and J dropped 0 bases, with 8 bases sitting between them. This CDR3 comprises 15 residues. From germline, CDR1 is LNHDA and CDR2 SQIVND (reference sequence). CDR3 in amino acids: CASSIARSSTDTQYF. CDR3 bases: TGTGCCAGTAGTATAGCTCGGTCTAGCACAGATACGCAGTATTTT.

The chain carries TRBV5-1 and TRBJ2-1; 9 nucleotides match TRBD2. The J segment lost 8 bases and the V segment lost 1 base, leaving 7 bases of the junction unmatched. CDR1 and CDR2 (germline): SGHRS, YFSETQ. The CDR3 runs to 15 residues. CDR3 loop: CASSLLVAGADEQFF. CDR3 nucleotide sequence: TGCGCCAGCAGCTTGCTAGTAGCGGGAGCGGATGAGCAGTTCTTC.

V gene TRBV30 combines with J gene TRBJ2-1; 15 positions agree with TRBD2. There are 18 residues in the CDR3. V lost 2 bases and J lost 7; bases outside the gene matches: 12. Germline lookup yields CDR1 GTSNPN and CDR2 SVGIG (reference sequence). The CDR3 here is CAWSFRTSGRVGENEQFF. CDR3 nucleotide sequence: TGTGCCTGGAGTTTCAGGACTAGCGGGAGGGTGGGTGAGAATGAGCAGTTCTTC.

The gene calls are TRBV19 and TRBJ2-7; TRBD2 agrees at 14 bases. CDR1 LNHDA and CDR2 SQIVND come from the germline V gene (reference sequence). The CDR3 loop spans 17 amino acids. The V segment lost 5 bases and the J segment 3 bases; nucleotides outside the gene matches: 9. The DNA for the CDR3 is TGTGCCAGTAGTCAGCCGGGACTAGCGGGAGTTGGCTACGAGCAGTACTTC. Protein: CASSQPGLAGVGYEQYF.

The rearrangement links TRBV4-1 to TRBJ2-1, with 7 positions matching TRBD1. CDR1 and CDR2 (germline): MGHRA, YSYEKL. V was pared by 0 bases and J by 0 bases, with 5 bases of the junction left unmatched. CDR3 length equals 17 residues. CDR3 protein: CASSQESGQSSYNEQFF. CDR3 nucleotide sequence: TGCGCCAGCAGCCAAGAGTCGGGACAGAGCTCCTACAATGAGCAGTTCTTC.

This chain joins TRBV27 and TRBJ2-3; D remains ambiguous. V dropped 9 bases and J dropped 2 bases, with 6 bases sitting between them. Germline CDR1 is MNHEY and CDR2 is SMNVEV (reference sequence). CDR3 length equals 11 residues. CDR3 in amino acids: CASKYTDTQYF. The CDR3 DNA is TGTGCCAGTAAATACACAGATACGCAGTATTTT.

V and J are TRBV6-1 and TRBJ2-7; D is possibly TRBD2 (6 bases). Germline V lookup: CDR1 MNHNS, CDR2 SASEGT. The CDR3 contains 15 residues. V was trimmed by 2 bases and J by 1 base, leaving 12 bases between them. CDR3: CASSESRDGSYEQYF. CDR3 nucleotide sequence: TGTGCCAGCAGTGAATCGCGGGACGGGTCCTACGAGCAGTACTTC.

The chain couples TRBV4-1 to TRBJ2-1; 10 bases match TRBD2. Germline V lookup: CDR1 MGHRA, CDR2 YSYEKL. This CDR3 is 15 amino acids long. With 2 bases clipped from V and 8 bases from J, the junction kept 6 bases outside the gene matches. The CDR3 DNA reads TGCGCCAGCAGCCAATTGGCTAGCGGGAGAGATGAGCAGTTCTTC. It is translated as CASSQLASGRDEQFF.

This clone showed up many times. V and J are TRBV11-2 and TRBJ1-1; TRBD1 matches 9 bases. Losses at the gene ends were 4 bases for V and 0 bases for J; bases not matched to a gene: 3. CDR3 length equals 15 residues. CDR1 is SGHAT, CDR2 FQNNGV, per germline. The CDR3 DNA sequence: TGTGCCAGCAGCTCTGGGACAGGGTTGAACACTGAAGCTTTCTTT. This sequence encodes CASSSGTGLNTEAFF.

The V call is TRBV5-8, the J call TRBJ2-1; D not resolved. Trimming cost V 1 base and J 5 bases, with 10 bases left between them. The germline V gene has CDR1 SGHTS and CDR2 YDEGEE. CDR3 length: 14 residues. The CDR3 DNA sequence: TGTGCCAGCAGCTTGTTTCGAACTCACAATGAGCAGTTCTTC. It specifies CASSLFRTHNEQFF.

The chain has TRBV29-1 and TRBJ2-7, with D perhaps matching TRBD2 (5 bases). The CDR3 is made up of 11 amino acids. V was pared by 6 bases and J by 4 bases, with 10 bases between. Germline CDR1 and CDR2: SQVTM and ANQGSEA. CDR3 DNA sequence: TGCAGCGTGTCCCGGGATTACGAGCAGTACTTC. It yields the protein CSVSRDYEQYF.

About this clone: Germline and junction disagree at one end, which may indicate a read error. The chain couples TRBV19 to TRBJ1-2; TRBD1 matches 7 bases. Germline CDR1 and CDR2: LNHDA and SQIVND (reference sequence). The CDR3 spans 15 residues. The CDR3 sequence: CASTDRDRANYGYTF. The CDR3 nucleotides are TGTGCCAGTACTGATAGGGACAGAGCTAATTATGGCTACACCTTC.

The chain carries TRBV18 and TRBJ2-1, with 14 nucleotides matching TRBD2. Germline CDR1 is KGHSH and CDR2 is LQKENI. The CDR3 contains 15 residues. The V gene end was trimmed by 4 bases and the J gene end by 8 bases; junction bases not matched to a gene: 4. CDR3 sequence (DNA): TGTGCCAGCTCACTGGGACTAGCGGGAGAAGATGAGCAGTTCTTC. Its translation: CASSLGLAGEDEQFF.

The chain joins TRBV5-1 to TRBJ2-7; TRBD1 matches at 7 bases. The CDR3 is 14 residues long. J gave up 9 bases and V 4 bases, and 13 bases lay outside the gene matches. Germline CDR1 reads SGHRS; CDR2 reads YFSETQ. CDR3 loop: CASSRDSPRSGQYF. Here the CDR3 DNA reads TGCGCCAGCAGCCGGGACAGTCCAAGAAGCGGGCAGTACTTC. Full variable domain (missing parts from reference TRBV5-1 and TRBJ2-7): KAGVTQTPRYLIKTRGQQVTLSCSPISGHRSVSWYQQTPGQGLQFLFEYFSETQRNKGNFPGRFSGRQFSNSRSEMNVSTLELGDSALYLCASSRDSPRSGQYFGPGTRLTVT.